The rows below give T cell receptor beta chains drawn from one sample of a study of blood T cell dynamics during melanoma immunotherapy. The method was immunoSEQ multiplex PCR; TCRdb's version includes in-frame clones alone and lacks a portion of them. The repertoire holds approximately 11,000 clones, with about 90% as singletons. Sequences were derived from blood, sampled from a patient treated with checkpoint blockade. Receptors were obtained from a human donor with melanoma. Each CDR3 is given with its conserved first and last residue. The order of the fields is J gene, CDR3 length, V gene, D gene, clone size, CDR3 protein, CDR3 DNA. A D gene is named only where the DNA matches it firmly. Only part of the rows carry a size: once, few, many, or a class if the clone is expanded.

j_gene: TRBJ1-1; len: 16; v_gene: TRBV18; d_gene: .; abundance: .; CDR3aa: CASSPQPGTANTEAFF; CDR3nt: TGTGCCAGCTCACCACAGCCGGGAACGGCGAACACTGAAGCTTTCTTT
j_gene: TRBJ1-2; len: 13; v_gene: TRBV7-2; d_gene: .; abundance: once; CDR3aa: CASSLAEGVGYTF; CDR3nt: TGTGCCAGCAGCTTAGCGGAGGGGGTGGGCTACACCTTC
j_gene: TRBJ2-1; len: 13; v_gene: TRBV2; d_gene: .; abundance: .; CDR3aa: CASSGVNYNEQFF; CDR3nt: TGTGCCAGCAGTGGGGTGAACTACAATGAGCAGTTCTTC
j_gene: TRBJ1-5; len: 14; v_gene: TRBV19; d_gene: .; abundance: few; CDR3aa: CASSGGFGNQPQHF; CDR3nt: TGTGCCAGCAGTGGCGGGTTTGGTAATCAGCCCCAGCATTTT
j_gene: TRBJ1-1; len: 17; v_gene: TRBV11-2; d_gene: .; abundance: .; CDR3aa: CASSPGPGLERYTEAFF; CDR3nt: TGTGCCAGCAGCCCCGGCCCGGGCCTAGAACGGTACACTGAAGCTTTCTTT
j_gene: TRBJ1-2; len: 14; v_gene: TRBV7-9; d_gene: TRBD1; abundance: .; CDR3aa: CASSLGQGAYGYTF; CDR3nt: TGTGCCAGCAGCTTAGGACAGGGTGCCTATGGCTACACCTTC
j_gene: TRBJ1-2; len: 12; v_gene: TRBV5-6; d_gene: .; abundance: .; CDR3aa: CASSLGTSGYTF; CDR3nt: TGTGCCAGCAGCTTAGGGACCTCTGGCTACACCTTC
j_gene: TRBJ1-3; len: 14; v_gene: TRBV29-1; d_gene: .; abundance: .; CDR3aa: CSVVLQAAGNTIYF; CDR3nt: TGCAGCGTAGTACTACAGGCGGCCGGAAACACCATATATTTT
j_gene: TRBJ1-4; len: 14; v_gene: TRBV6-1; d_gene: .; abundance: .; CDR3aa: CASSEGGANEKLFF; CDR3nt: TGTGCCAGCAGTGAAGGAGGCGCTAATGAAAAACTGTTTTTT
j_gene: TRBJ1-2; len: 12; v_gene: TRBV7-9; d_gene: .; abundance: .; CDR3aa: CASSLGQEGYTF; CDR3nt: TGTGCCAGCAGCTTGGGGCAAGAGGGCTACACCTTC
j_gene: TRBJ1-3; len: 18; v_gene: TRBV9; d_gene: .; abundance: .; CDR3aa: CASSVSPRDTNSGNTIYF; CDR3nt: TGTGCCAGCAGCGTCTCGCCCCGGGACACCAACTCTGGAAACACCATATATTTT
j_gene: TRBJ2-3; len: 15; v_gene: TRBV6-1; d_gene: .; abundance: .; CDR3aa: CASSAASRITDTQYF; CDR3nt: TGTGCCAGCAGCGCAGCTTCCCGAATCACAGATACGCAGTATTTT
j_gene: TRBJ2-7; len: 11; v_gene: TRBV20-1; d_gene: .; abundance: .; CDR3aa: CSVDSNYEQYF; CDR3nt: TGCAGTGTGGACAGTAACTACGAGCAGTACTTC
j_gene: TRBJ2-3; len: 14; v_gene: TRBV6-1; d_gene: .; abundance: .; CDR3aa: CASSDYGGTDTQYF; CDR3nt: TGTGCCAGCAGTGATTATGGTGGCACAGATACGCAGTATTTT
j_gene: TRBJ1-5; len: 15; v_gene: TRBV25-1; d_gene: .; abundance: .; CDR3aa: CASSPGAGSNQPQHF; CDR3nt: TGTGCCAGCAGTCCCGGGGCCGGGAGCAATCAGCCCCAGCATTTT
j_gene: TRBJ2-2; len: 15; v_gene: TRBV5-1; d_gene: TRBD1; abundance: .; CDR3aa: CASSRIDRDTGELFF; CDR3nt: TGCGCCAGCAGCAGAATCGACAGGGACACCGGGGAGCTGTTTTTT
j_gene: TRBJ1-1; len: 17; v_gene: TRBV5-1; d_gene: TRBD1; abundance: once; CDR3aa: CASSLGPDRGITTEAFF; CDR3nt: TGCGCCAGCAGCTTAGGGCCGGACAGGGGGATAACAACTGAAGCTTTCTTT
j_gene: TRBJ1-1; len: 15; v_gene: TRBV5-8; d_gene: .; abundance: .; CDR3aa: CASSLDLTVNTEAFF; CDR3nt: TGTGCCAGCAGCTTGGACTTGACGGTGAACACTGAAGCTTTCTTT
j_gene: TRBJ1-1; len: 11; v_gene: TRBV25-1; d_gene: .; abundance: .; CDR3aa: CASYLGLEAFF; CDR3nt: TGTGCCTCCTACCTGGGACTTGAAGCTTTCTTT
j_gene: TRBJ1-2; len: 13; v_gene: TRBV6-5; d_gene: .; abundance: .; CDR3aa: CASSLDRFGGYTF; CDR3nt: TGTGCCAGCAGCCTCGACAGATTTGGTGGCTACACCTTC
j_gene: TRBJ1-1; len: 15; v_gene: TRBV13; d_gene: .; abundance: .; CDR3aa: CASSSTGRVGTEAFF; CDR3nt: TGTGCCAGCAGCTCCACAGGGAGGGTTGGCACTGAAGCTTTCTTT
j_gene: TRBJ2-3; len: 14; v_gene: TRBV7-2; d_gene: .; abundance: .; CDR3aa: CASSHAGSTDTQYF; CDR3nt: TGTGCCAGCAGCCACGCGGGTAGCACAGATACGCAGTATTTT
j_gene: TRBJ2-2; len: 15; v_gene: TRBV6-5; d_gene: .; abundance: once; CDR3aa: CASSYNGGWTGELFF; CDR3nt: TGTGCCAGCAGTTACAACGGGGGATGGACCGGGGAGCTGTTTTTT
j_gene: TRBJ2-7; len: 15; v_gene: TRBV4-3; d_gene: .; abundance: .; CDR3aa: CASSWGAGESYEQYF; CDR3nt: TGCGCCAGCAGCTGGGGGGCAGGGGAAAGCTACGAGCAGTACTTC
j_gene: TRBJ2-1; len: 13; v_gene: TRBV29-1; d_gene: TRBD1; abundance: .; CDR3aa: CGFRQGGYNEQFF; CDR3nt: TGCGGGTTTCGACAGGGCGGATACAATGAGCAGTTCTTC
j_gene: TRBJ1-3; len: 15; v_gene: TRBV4-1; d_gene: .; abundance: .; CDR3aa: CASSQGWLGGNTIYF; CDR3nt: TGCGCCAGCAGCCAAGGGTGGTTGGGTGGAAACACCATATATTTT
j_gene: TRBJ1-3; len: 14; v_gene: TRBV2; d_gene: .; abundance: .; CDR3aa: CASSVSGQGNTIYF; CDR3nt: TGTGCCAGCAGTGTTTCCGGGCAGGGAAACACCATATATTTT
j_gene: TRBJ1-2; len: 14; v_gene: TRBV13; d_gene: .; abundance: .; CDR3aa: CASSLRGLYYGYTF; CDR3nt: TGTGCCAGCAGCTTAAGGGGACTCTACTATGGCTACACCTTC
j_gene: TRBJ2-3; len: 16; v_gene: TRBV6-6; d_gene: .; abundance: .; CDR3aa: CASSSLSSFSTDTQYF; CDR3nt: TGTGCCAGCAGCTCGCTGAGTTCCTTCAGCACAGATACGCAGTATTTT
j_gene: TRBJ1-2; len: 15; v_gene: TRBV9; d_gene: .; abundance: .; CDR3aa: CASSDESGRNYGYTF; CDR3nt: TGTGCCAGCAGCGACGAATCAGGGAGGAACTATGGCTACACCTTC
j_gene: TRBJ2-1; len: 16; v_gene: TRBV11-1; d_gene: .; abundance: .; CDR3aa: CASSSQGRVDYNEQFF; CDR3nt: TGTGCCAGCAGCTCGCAGGGCAGGGTGGACTACAATGAGCAGTTCTTC
j_gene: TRBJ2-2; len: 15; v_gene: TRBV19; d_gene: TRBD1; abundance: .; CDR3aa: CASSITGARTGELFF; CDR3nt: TGTGCCAGTAGTATTACAGGGGCACGGACCGGGGAGCTGTTTTTT
j_gene: TRBJ1-2; len: 14; v_gene: TRBV7-9; d_gene: TRBD1; abundance: .; CDR3aa: CASSSTGESYGYTF; CDR3nt: TGTGCCAGCAGCTCGACAGGGGAGTCCTATGGCTACACCTTC
j_gene: TRBJ1-5; len: 15; v_gene: TRBV28; d_gene: TRBD1; abundance: .; CDR3aa: CASRAGQGNNQPQHF; CDR3nt: TGTGCCAGCAGGGCGGGACAGGGAAACAATCAGCCCCAGCATTTT
j_gene: TRBJ1-2; len: 14; v_gene: TRBV14; d_gene: TRBD1; abundance: few; CDR3aa: CASSPTTGTYGYTF; CDR3nt: TGTGCCAGCAGCCCCACGACAGGGACCTATGGCTACACCTTC
j_gene: TRBJ2-5; len: 14; v_gene: TRBV6-1; d_gene: .; abundance: .; CDR3aa: CASNRAGGEETQYF; CDR3nt: TGTGCCAGCAACAGGGCCGGGGGTGAAGAGACCCAGTACTTC
j_gene: TRBJ1-2; len: 13; v_gene: TRBV7-2; d_gene: TRBD1; abundance: .; CDR3aa: CASSLTGANGYTF; CDR3nt: TGTGCCAGCAGCCTAACAGGGGCTAATGGCTACACCTTC
j_gene: TRBJ2-5; len: 16; v_gene: TRBV2; d_gene: TRBD2; abundance: .; CDR3aa: CASSTTSGGGQETQYF; CDR3nt: TGTGCCAGCAGCACTACTAGCGGGGGCGGTCAAGAGACCCAGTACTTC
j_gene: TRBJ1-3; len: 13; v_gene: TRBV2; d_gene: .; abundance: .; CDR3aa: CASVFDSGNTIYF; CDR3nt: TGTGCCAGCGTCTTCGACTCTGGAAACACCATATATTTT
j_gene: TRBJ2-4; len: 13; v_gene: TRBV6-1; d_gene: .; abundance: .; CDR3aa: CASSEDPKNIQYF; CDR3nt: TGTGCCAGCAGTGAAGACCCAAAAAACATTCAGTACTTC
j_gene: TRBJ2-2; len: 15; v_gene: TRBV19; d_gene: TRBD1; abundance: .; CDR3aa: CASRPPTGGAGELFF; CDR3nt: TGTGCCAGTAGGCCGCCGACAGGGGGTGCCGGGGAGCTGTTTTTT
j_gene: TRBJ2-7; len: 14; v_gene: TRBV29-1; d_gene: .; abundance: .; CDR3aa: CSVNPTSRSGEQYF; CDR3nt: TGCAGCGTCAACCCTACTAGTCGGTCGGGGGAGCAGTACTTC
j_gene: TRBJ1-3; len: 16; v_gene: TRBV7-9; d_gene: TRBD1; abundance: .; CDR3aa: CASSSSLTGAGNTIYF; CDR3nt: TGTGCCAGCAGCTCGTCATTAACAGGGGCTGGAAACACCATATATTTT
j_gene: TRBJ2-5; len: 15; v_gene: TRBV6-5; d_gene: TRBD2; abundance: .; CDR3aa: CASSHSGGIQETQYF; CDR3nt: TGTGCCAGCAGCCATAGCGGGGGGATCCAAGAGACCCAGTACTTC
j_gene: TRBJ1-2; len: 13; v_gene: TRBV5-6; d_gene: .; abundance: .; CDR3aa: CASSSQGNYGYTF; CDR3nt: TGTGCCAGCAGCTCACAGGGTAACTATGGCTACACCTTC
j_gene: TRBJ1-4; len: 15; v_gene: TRBV7-2; d_gene: TRBD1; abundance: .; CDR3aa: CASSLAGRGREKLFF; CDR3nt: TGTGCCAGCAGCTTAGCGGGCAGGGGGCGGGAAAAACTGTTTTTT
j_gene: TRBJ1-6; len: 17; v_gene: TRBV19; d_gene: TRBD1; abundance: .; CDR3aa: CASSISPSGQGIVALHF; CDR3nt: TGTGCCAGTAGTATATCCCCCTCCGGACAGGGCATTGTAGCCCTCCACTTT
j_gene: TRBJ1-1; len: 15; v_gene: TRBV12-5; d_gene: TRBD1; abundance: .; CDR3aa: CASGLTRTGGTEAFF; CDR3nt: TGTGCTAGTGGTTTGACCAGGACAGGTGGGACTGAAGCTTTCTTT
j_gene: TRBJ2-3; len: 16; v_gene: TRBV14; d_gene: TRBD2; abundance: .; CDR3aa: CASSRKGGSGSDTQYF; CDR3nt: TGTGCCAGCAGCCGGAAGGGAGGGTCGGGGTCAGATACGCAGTATTTT
j_gene: TRBJ1-1; len: 14; v_gene: TRBV5-5; d_gene: .; abundance: .; CDR3aa: CASSLGTMNTEAFF; CDR3nt: TGTGCCAGCAGCTTGGGGACAATGAACACTGAAGCTTTCTTT
j_gene: TRBJ1-2; len: 14; v_gene: TRBV14; d_gene: .; abundance: .; CDR3aa: CASSLTGQGRGYTF; CDR3nt: TGTGCCAGCAGCCTAACAGGACAAGGGAGAGGCTACACCTTC
j_gene: TRBJ2-6; len: 16; v_gene: TRBV4-3; d_gene: .; abundance: .; CDR3aa: CASSQDVGLGANVLTF; CDR3nt: TGCGCCAGCAGCCAAGACGTGGGGCTTGGGGCCAACGTCCTGACTTTC
j_gene: TRBJ2-1; len: 15; v_gene: TRBV6-5; d_gene: .; abundance: .; CDR3aa: CASSRDRSSYNEQFF; CDR3nt: TGTGCCAGCAGCCGGGACCGCAGCTCCTACAATGAGCAGTTCTTC
j_gene: TRBJ1-1; len: 11; v_gene: TRBV7-2; d_gene: .; abundance: .; CDR3aa: CASSANTEAFF; CDR3nt: TGTGCCAGCAGCGCTAACACTGAAGCTTTCTTT
j_gene: TRBJ2-5; len: 15; v_gene: TRBV18; d_gene: TRBD2; abundance: .; CDR3aa: CASSLFKRGQETQYF; CDR3nt: TGTGCCAGCTCACTCTTTAAGCGGGGCCAAGAGACCCAGTACTTC